One and the same sample provided the 10 T cell receptor beta chains below, sequenced in a study of spatial heterogeneity in lung cancer. The sample's time point: sample taken at primary tumor resection. Via MiXCR, TCRdb re-called the 5' RACE reads, giving one row per CDR3 protein. The sample consists of roughly 48,000 distinct CDR3 sequences, over 4.5% of them appearing once. Source: PBMCs, taken at surgery. These TCRs come from a male donor with early-stage non-small cell lung cancer.

This clonotype was seen ten or more times. V usage is TRBV10-3 and J usage is TRBJ1-6; TRBD1 aligns across 11 bases. This CDR3 region has 14 residues. Per germline, CDR1 ENHRY and CDR2 SYGVKD. V lost 7 bases, J lost 8 bases, and 4 bases stayed unmatched. The CDR3: CAINPGQGDSPLHF. The CDR3 DNA is TGTGCCATCAACCCGGGACAGGGGGATTCACCCCTCCACTTT.

This clonotype came up many times. This chain joins TRBV7-8 and TRBJ2-3; TRBD2 aligns across 9 bases. This CDR3 comprises 16 residues. J lost 2 bases, V lost 5 bases, and 8 bases had no gene match. Germline assignment: CDR1 SGHVS and CDR2 FQNEAQ. Here the CDR3 reads CASSPALAGPTDTQYF. In DNA form, the CDR3 reads TGTGCCAGCAGCCCTGCACTAGCGGGCCCCACAGATACGCAGTATTTT.

This clonotype was counted many times. The chain joins TRBV4-3 to TRBJ2-3, with 9 bases identical to TRBD2. The germline V gene has CDR1 LGHNA and CDR2 YSLEER. CDR3 length: 15 amino acids. V dropped 4 bases and J dropped 5; count of bases not matched to a gene: 7. Written as DNA, the CDR3 is TGCGCCAGCAGCCTCGGACTAGCGAATGGAGATACGCAGTATTTT. The encoded protein is CASSLGLANGDTQYF.

This clonotype appeared many times. This chain links TRBV27 with TRBJ1-5; no reliable D call. Trimming took off 3 bases at V and 6 bases at J, with 12 bases between the two ends. Germline loops: CDR1 MNHEY, CDR2 SMNVEV (reference sequence). CDR3 length equals 14 residues. CDR3 nucleotide sequence: TGTGCCAGCAGTTTTATGGAGGGAAGTCAGCCCCAGCATTTT. Its protein is CASSFMEGSQPQHF.

This clonotype was seen at least ten times. This chain connects TRBV2 to TRBJ2-7; D is perhaps TRBD2 (6 bases). CDR1 and CDR2 (germline): SNHLY, FYNNEI. This CDR3 has 15 amino acids. Trimming stripped 8 bases from V and 3 bases from J, with 20 bases between. CDR3 sequence reads: CASASGGRAVYEQYF. CDR3 bases: TGTGCCAGCGCTTCCGGGGGAAGAGCGGTCTACGAGCAGTACTTC.

V is TRBV20-1 and J is TRBJ2-6; D remains ambiguous. The germline CDR1 and CDR2 sequences are DFQATT and SNEGSKA (reference sequence). Trimming pared 5 bases from V and 1 base from J, leaving 12 bases between. The CDR3 is made up of 15 amino acids. The CDR3 sequence is CSAPPAESGANVLTF. The CDR3 region has the DNA TGCAGTGCTCCTCCCGCGGAGTCTGGGGCCAACGTCCTGACTTTC.

This clonotype was picked up many times. V and J are TRBV7-9 and TRBJ1-1; no firm D call. CDR1 is SEHNR and CDR2 is FQNEAQ in the germline V gene (reference sequence). V was cut by 2 bases and J by 1 base, with 8 bases left in between. The CDR3 extends over 14 amino acids. The CDR3 bases are TGTGCCAGCAGCTTAAATTATGGGAACACTGAAGCTTTCTTT. This encodes CASSLNYGNTEAFF.

This clonotype was seen at least ten times. V and J are TRBV7-9 and TRBJ2-2; D possibly uses TRBD1 or TRBD2 (5 bases each). The germline V gene has CDR1 SEHNR and CDR2 FQNEAQ (reference sequence). V shed 5 bases and J shed 0 bases, with 13 bases lying between them. The CDR3 sequence is 16 residues long. CDR3 region: CASSHPRGANTGELFF. The CDR3, as DNA: TGTGCCAGCAGCCACCCCCGAGGGGCGAACACCGGGGAGCTGTTTTTT. Using reference TRBV7-9 and TRBJ2-2 for the parts outside the CDR3, the full variable domain is DTGVSQNPRHKITKRGQNVTFRCDPISEHNRLYWYRQTLGQGPEFLTYFQNEAQLEKSRLLSDRFSAERPKGSFSTLEIQRTEQGDSAMYLCASSHPRGANTGELFFGEGSRLTVL.

As regards this clonotype: This may be a read error: a much more frequent sequence differs by one nucleotide. This rearrangement joins TRBV7-2 to TRBJ1-5, with a tentative D call TRBD1 (6 bases). CDR3 length: 15 residues. Germline V gene sequence: CDR1 SGHTA, CDR2 FQGNSA. CDR3 sequence reads: CANSQQGSYNQPQHF. The CDR3 region has the DNA TGTGCCAACAGCCAACAGGGCTCCTACAATCAGCCCCAGCATTTT.

This clonotype was observed at least ten times. This rearrangement joins TRBV5-4 to TRBJ2-6, with a possible D match to TRBD1 (6 bases). Trimming removed 4 bases at V and 0 bases at J, with 17 bases between. Looked up from germline, CDR1 is SGHNT and CDR2 is YYREEE (reference sequence). The CDR3 length is 18 residues. DNA of the CDR3: TGTGCCAGCAGCCCGACAGGAAACTCTCCCTCTGGGGCCAACGTCCTGACTTTC. Translated, it gives CASSPTGNSPSGANVLTF.